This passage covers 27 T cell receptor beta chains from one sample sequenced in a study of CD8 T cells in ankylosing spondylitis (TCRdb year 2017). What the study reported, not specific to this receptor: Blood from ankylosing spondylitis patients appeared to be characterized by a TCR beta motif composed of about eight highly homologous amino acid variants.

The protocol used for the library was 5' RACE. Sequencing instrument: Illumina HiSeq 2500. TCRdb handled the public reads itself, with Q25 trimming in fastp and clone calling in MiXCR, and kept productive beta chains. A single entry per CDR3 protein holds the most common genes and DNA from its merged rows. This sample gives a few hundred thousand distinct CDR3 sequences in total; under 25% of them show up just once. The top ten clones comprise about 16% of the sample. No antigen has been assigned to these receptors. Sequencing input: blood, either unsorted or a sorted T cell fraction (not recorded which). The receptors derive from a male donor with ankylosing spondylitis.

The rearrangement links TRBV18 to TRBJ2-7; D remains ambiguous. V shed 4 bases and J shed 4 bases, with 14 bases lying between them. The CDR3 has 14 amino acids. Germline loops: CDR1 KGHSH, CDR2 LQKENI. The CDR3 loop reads CASSLGSPGYEQYF. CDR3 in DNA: TGTGCCAGCTCACTGGGCAGTCCTGGGTACGAGCAGTACTTC. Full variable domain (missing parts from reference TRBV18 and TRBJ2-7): NAGVMQNPRHLVRRRGQEARLRCSPMKGHSHVYWYRQLPEEGLKFMVYLQKENIIDESGMPKERFSAEFPKEGPSILRIQQVVRGDSAAYFCASSLGSPGYEQYFGPGTRLTVT.

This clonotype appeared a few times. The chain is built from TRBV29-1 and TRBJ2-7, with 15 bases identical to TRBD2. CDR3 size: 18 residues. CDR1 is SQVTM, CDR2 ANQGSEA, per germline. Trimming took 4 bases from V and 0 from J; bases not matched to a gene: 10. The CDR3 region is CSVGSGLAGGPSSYEQYF. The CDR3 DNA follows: TGCAGCGTTGGATCCGGACTAGCGGGAGGGCCAAGCTCCTACGAGCAGTACTTC.

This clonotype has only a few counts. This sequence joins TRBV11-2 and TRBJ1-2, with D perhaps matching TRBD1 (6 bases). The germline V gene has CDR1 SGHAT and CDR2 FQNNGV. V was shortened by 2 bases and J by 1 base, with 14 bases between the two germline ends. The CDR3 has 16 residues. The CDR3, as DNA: TGTGCCAGCAGCTTACGAGGGGGGACCATTAACTATGGCTACACCTTC. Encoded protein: CASSLRGGTINYGYTF.

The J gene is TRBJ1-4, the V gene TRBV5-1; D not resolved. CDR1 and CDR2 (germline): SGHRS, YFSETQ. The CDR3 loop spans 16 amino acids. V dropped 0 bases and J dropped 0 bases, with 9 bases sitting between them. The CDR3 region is CASSLATGSTNEKLFF. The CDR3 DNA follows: TGCGCCAGCAGCTTGGCCACGGGGTCAACTAATGAAAAACTGTTTTTT.

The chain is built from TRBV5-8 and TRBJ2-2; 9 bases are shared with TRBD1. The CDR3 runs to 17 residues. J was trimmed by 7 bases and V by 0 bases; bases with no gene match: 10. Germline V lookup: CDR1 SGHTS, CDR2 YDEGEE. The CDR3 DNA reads TGTGCCAGCAGCTTGGCTTTAGGACAGGGGCGGGGCGGGGAGCTGTTTTTT. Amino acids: CASSLALGQGRGGELFF.

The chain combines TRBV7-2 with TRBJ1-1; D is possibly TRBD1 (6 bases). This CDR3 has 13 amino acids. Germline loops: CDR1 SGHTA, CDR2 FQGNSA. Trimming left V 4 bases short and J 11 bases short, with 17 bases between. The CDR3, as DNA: TGTGCCAGCAGCTCCACCGGGACATTCAGGGCTTTCTTT. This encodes CASSSTGTFRAFF.

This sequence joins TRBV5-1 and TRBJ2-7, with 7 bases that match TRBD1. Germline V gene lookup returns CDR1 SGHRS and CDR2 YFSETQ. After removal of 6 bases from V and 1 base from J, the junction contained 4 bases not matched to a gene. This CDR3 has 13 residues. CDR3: CASTRTGSYEQYF. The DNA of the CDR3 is TGCGCCAGCACCAGGACAGGATCCTACGAGCAGTACTTC.

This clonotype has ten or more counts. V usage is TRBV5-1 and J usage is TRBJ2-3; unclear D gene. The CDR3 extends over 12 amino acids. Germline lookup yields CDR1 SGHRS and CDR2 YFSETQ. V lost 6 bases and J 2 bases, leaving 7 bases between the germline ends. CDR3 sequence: CASTNPTDTQYF. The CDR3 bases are TGCGCCAGCACTAATCCCACAGATACGCAGTATTTT.

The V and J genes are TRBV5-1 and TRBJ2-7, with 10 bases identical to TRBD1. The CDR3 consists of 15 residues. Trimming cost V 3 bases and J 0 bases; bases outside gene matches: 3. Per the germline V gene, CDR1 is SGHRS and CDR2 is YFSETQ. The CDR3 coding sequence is TGCGCCAGCAGCTCGAGGACAGGGGGCTCCTACGAGCAGTACTTC. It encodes CASSSRTGGSYEQYF. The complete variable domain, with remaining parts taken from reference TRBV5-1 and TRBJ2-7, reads KAGVTQTPRYLIKTRGQQVTLSCSPISGHRSVSWYQQTPGQGLQFLFEYFSETQRNKGNFPGRFSGRQFSNSRSEMNVSTLELGDSALYLCASSSRTGGSYEQYFGPGTRLTVT.

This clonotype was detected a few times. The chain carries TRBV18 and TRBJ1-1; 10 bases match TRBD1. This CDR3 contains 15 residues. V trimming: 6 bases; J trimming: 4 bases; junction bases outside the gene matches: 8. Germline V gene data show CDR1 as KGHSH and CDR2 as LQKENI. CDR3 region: CASSPTGGRGTEAFF. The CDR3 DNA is TGTGCCAGCTCGCCGACAGGGGGCAGGGGCACTGAAGCTTTCTTT.

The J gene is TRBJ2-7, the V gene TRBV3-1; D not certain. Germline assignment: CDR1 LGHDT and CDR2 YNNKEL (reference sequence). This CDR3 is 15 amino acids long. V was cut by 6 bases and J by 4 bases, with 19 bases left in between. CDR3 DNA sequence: TGTGCCAGCAGTAGGCGCTTCCTTGACGTTTACGAGCAGTACTTC. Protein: CASSRRFLDVYEQYF.

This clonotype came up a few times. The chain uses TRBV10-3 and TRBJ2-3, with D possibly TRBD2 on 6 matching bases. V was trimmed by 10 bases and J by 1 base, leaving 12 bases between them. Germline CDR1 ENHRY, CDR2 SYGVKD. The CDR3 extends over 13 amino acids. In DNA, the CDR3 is TGTGCCACAGAAGCGGGCCGCACAGATACGCAGTATTTT. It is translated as CATEAGRTDTQYF.

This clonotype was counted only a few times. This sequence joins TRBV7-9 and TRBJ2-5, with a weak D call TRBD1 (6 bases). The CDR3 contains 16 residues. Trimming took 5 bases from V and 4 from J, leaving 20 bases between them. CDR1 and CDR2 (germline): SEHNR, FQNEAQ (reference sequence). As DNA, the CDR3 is TGTGCCAGCAGCCCACTCCACCCGACAGGAGGAGAGACCCAGTACTTC. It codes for CASSPLHPTGGETQYF. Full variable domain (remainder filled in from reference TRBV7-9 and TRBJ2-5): DTGVSQNPRHKITKRGQNVTFRCDPISEHNRLYWYRQTLGQGPEFLTYFQNEAQLEKSRLLSDRFSAERPKGSFSTLEIQRTEQGDSAMYLCASSPLHPTGGETQYFGPGTRLLVL.

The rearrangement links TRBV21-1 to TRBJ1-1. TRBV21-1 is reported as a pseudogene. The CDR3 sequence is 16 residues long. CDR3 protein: CASSKARSRRNTEAFF. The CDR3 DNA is TGTGCCAGCAGCAAAGCCCGAAGTCGCAGGAACACTGAAGCTTTCTTT.

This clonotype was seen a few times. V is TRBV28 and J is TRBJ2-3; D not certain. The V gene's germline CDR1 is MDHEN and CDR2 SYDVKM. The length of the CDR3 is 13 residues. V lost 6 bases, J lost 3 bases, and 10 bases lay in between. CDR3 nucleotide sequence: TGTGCCAGCAGGGCAGTCGGGACAGATACGCAGTATTTT. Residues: CASRAVGTDTQYF. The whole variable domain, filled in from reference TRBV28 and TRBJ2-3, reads DVKVTQSSRYLVKRTGEKVFLECVQDMDHENMFWYRQDPGLGLRLIYFSYDVKMKEKGDIPEGYSVSREKKERFSLILESASTNQTSMYLCASRAVGTDTQYFGPGTRLTVL.

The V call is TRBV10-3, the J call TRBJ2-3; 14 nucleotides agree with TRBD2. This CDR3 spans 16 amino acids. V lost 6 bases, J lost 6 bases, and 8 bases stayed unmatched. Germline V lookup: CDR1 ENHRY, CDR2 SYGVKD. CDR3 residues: CAISPGTSGSFDTQYF. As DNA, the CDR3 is TGTGCCATCAGCCCCGGGACTAGCGGGAGTTTTGATACGCAGTATTTT.

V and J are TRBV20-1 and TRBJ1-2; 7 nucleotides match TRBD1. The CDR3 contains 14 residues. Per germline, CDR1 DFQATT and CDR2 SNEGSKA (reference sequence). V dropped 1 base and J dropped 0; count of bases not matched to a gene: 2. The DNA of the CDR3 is TGCAGTGCTAGAGGACAGGGAGCTAACTATGGCTACACCTTC. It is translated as CSARGQGANYGYTF.

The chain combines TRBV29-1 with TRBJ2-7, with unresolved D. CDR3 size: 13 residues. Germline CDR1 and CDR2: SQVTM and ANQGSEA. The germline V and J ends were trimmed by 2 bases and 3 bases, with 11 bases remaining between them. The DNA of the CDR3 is TGCAGCGTTGAATCTGGGGTCAACTACGAGCAGTACTTC. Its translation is CSVESGVNYEQYF.

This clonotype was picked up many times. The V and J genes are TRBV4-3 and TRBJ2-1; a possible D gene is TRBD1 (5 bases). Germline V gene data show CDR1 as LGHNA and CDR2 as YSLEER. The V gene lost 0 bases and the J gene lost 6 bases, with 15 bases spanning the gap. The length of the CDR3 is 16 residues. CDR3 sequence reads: CASSQDEQGRRNEQFF. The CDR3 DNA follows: TGCGCCAGCAGCCAAGATGAGCAGGGCAGGCGCAATGAGCAGTTCTTC.

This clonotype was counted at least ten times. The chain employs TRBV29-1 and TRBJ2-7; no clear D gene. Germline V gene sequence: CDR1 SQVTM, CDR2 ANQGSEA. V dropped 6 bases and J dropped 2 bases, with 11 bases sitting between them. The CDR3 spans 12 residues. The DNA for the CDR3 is TGCAGCGTCGAACGGACGGCCTACGAGCAGTACTTC. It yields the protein CSVERTAYEQYF.

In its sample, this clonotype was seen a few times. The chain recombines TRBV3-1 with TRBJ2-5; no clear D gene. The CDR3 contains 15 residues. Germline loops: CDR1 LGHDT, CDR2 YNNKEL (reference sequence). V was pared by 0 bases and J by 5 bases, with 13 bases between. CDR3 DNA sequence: TGTGCCAGCAGCCAAGAGACCTTAGCTGGCGAGACCCAGTACTTC. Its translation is CASSQETLAGETQYF.

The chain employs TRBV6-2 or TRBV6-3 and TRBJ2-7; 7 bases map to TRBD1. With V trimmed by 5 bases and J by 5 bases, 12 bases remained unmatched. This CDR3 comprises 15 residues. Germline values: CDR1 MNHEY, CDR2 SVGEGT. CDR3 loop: CASSGRETGIHEQYF. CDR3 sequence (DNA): TGTGCCAGCAGTGGACGTGAGACAGGGATCCACGAGCAGTACTTC.

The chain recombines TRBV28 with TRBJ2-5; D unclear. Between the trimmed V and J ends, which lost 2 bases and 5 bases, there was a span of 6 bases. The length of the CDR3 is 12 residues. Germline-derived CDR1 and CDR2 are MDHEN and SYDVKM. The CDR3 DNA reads TGTGCCAGCAGTTTAAGGCGGGAGACCCAGTACTTC. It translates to CASSLRRETQYF.

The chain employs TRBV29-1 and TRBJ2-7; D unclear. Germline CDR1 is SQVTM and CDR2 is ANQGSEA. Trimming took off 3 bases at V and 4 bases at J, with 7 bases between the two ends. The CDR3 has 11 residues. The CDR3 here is CSVETQYEQYF. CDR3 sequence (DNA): TGCAGCGTTGAGACACAATACGAGCAGTACTTC.

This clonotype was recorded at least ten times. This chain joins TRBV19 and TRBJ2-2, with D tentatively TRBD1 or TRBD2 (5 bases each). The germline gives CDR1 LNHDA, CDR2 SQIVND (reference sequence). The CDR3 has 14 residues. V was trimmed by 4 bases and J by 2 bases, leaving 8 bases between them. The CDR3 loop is CASSRGPNTGELFF. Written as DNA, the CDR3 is TGTGCCAGTAGTAGGGGACCAAACACCGGGGAGCTGTTTTTT.

The CDR3 loop reads CASSPRMTGSTDTQYF. DNA of the CDR3: TGTGCCAGCTCACCGCGCATGACAGGGAGCACAGATACGCAGTATTTT. The V and J genes are TRBV18 and TRBJ2-3, with TRBD1 matching over 7 bases. This CDR3 is 16 amino acids long. V lost 3 bases, J lost 0 bases, and 6 bases stayed unmatched. The germline V gene encodes CDR1 KGHSH and CDR2 LQKENI.

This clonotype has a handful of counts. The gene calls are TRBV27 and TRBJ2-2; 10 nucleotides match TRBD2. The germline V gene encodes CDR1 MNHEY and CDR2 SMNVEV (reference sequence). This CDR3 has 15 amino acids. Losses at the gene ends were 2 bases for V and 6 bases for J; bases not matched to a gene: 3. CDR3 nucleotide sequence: TGTGCCAGCAGTTTACTAGCGGGAGTTTCCGGGGAGCTGTTTTTT. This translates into CASSLLAGVSGELFF.